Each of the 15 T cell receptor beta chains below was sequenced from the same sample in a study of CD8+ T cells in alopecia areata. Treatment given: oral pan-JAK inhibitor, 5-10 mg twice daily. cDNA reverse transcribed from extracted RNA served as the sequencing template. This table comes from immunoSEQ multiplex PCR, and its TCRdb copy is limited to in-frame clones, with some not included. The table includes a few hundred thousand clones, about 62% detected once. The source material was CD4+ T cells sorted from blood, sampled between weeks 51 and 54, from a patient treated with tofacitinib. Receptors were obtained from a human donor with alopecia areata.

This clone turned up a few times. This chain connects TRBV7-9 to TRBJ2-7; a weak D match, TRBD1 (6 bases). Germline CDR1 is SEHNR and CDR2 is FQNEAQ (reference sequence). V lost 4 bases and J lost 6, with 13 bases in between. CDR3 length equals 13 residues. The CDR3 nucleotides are TGTGCCAGCAGCTCGACAGGCCTCGGCGAGCAGTACTTC. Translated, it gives CASSSTGLGEQYF. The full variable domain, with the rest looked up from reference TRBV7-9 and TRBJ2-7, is DTGVSQNPRHKITKRGQNVTFRCDPISEHNRLYWYRQTLGQGPEFLTYFQNEAQLEKSRLLSDRFSAERPKGSFSTLEIQRTEQGDSAMYLCASSSTGLGEQYFGPGTRLTVT.

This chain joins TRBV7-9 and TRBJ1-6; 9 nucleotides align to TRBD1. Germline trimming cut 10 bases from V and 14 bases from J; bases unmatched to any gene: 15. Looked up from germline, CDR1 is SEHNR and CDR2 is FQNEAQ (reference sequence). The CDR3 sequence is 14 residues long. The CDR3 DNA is TGTGCCACCTCCCGGGACAGGGCCGTCGGGGCCCTCCACTTT. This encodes CATSRDRAVGALHF. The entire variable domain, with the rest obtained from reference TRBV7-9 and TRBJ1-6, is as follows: DTGVSQNPRHKITKRGQNVTFRCDPISEHNRLYWYRQTLGQGPEFLTYFQNEAQLEKSRLLSDRFSAERPKGSFSTLEIQRTEQGDSAMYLCATSRDRAVGALHFGNGTRLTVT.

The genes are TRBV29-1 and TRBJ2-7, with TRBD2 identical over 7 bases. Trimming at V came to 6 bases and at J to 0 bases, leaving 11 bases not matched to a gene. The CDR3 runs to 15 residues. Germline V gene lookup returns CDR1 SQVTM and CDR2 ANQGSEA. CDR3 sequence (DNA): TGCAGCGTCCTGGGGGGGAAAAGTACCTCCTACGAGCAGTACTTC. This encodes CSVLGGKSTSYEQYF.

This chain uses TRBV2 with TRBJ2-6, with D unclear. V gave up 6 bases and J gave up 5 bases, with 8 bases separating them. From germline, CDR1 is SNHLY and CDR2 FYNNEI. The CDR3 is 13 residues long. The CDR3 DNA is TGTGCCAGCAGCCTGGCGTGGGCCAACGTCCTGACTTTC. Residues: CASSLAWANVLTF.

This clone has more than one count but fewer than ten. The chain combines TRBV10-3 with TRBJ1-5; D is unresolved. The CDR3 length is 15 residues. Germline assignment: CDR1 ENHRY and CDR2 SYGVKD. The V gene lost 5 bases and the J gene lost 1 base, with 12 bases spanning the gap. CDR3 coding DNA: TGTGCCATCAGTCACGGGGAGGGCAGCAATCAGCCCCAGCATTTT. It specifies CAISHGEGSNQPQHF.

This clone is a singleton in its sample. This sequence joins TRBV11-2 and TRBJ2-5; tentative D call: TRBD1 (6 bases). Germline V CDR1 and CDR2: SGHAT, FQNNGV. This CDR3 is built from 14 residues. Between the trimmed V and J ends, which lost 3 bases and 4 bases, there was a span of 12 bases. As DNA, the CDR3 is TGTGCCAGCAGCTTTGGCAGGGGCCGAGAGACCCAGTACTTC. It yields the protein CASSFGRGRETQYF.

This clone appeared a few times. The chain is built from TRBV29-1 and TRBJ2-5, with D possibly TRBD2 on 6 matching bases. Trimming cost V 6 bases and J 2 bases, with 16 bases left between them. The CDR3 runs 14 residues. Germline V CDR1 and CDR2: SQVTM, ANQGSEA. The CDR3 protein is CSVSKIAEQETQYF. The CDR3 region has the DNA TGCAGCGTCTCAAAAATAGCGGAGCAAGAGACCCAGTACTTC.

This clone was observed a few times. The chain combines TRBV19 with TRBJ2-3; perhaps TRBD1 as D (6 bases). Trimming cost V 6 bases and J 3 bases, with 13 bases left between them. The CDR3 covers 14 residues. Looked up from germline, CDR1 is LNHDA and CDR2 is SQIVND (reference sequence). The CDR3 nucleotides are TGTGCCAGTAGCACAGGGAGTTGGACAGATACGCAGTATTTT. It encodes CASSTGSWTDTQYF.

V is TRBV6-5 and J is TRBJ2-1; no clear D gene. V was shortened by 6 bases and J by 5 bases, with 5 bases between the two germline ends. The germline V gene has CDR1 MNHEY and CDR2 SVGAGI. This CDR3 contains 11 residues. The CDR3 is CASSRNNEQFF. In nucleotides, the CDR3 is TGTGCCAGCAGCCGAAACAATGAGCAGTTCTTC.

CDR3 in amino acids: CASSNGQPEAFF. The CDR3 region has the DNA TGTGCCAGCAGCAATGGACAGCCAGAAGCTTTCTTT. The chain has TRBV6-5 and TRBJ1-1; D possibly corresponds to TRBD1 (6 bases). Per germline, CDR1 MNHEY and CDR2 SVGAGI. The length of the CDR3 is 12 residues. Trimming cost V 6 bases and J 8 bases, with 13 bases left between them.

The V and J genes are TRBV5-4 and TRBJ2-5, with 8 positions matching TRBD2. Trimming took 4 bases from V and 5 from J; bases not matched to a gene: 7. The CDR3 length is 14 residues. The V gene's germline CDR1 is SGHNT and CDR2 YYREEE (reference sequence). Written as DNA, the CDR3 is TGTGCCAGCAGCCCCGCGGGGGGCGCGGAGACCCAGTACTTC. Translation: CASSPAGGAETQYF.

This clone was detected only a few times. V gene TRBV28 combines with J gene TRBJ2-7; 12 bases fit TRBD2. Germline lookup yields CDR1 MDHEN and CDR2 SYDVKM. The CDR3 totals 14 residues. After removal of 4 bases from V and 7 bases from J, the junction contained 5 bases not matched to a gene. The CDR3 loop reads CASSSSGGAWEQYF. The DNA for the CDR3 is TGTGCCAGCAGTTCTAGCGGGGGGGCCTGGGAGCAGTACTTC.

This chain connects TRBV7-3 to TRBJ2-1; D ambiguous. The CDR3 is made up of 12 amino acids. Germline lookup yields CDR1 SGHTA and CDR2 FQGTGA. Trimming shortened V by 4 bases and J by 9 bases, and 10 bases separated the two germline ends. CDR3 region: CASSSAGLEQFF. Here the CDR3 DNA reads TGTGCCAGCAGCTCAGCTGGCCTTGAGCAGTTCTTC.

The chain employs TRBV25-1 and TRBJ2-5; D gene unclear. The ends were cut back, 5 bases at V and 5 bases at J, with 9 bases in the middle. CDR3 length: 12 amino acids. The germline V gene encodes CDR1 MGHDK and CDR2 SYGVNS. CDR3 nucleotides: TGTGCCAGCAGTAGGTACGAGGAGACCCAGTACTTC. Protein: CASSRYEETQYF. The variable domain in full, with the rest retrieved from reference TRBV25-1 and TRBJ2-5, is EADIYQTPRYLVIGTGKKITLECSQTMGHDKMYWYQQDPGMELHLIHYSYGVNSTEKGDLSSESTVSRIRTEHFPLTLESARPSHTSQYLCASSRYEETQYFGPGTRLLVL.

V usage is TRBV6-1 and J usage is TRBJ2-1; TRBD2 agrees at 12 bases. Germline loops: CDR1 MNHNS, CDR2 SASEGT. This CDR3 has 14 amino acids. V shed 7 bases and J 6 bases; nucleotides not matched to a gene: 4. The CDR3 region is CASKGLAGSNEQFF. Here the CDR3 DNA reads TGTGCCAGCAAGGGACTAGCGGGTTCCAATGAGCAGTTCTTC.